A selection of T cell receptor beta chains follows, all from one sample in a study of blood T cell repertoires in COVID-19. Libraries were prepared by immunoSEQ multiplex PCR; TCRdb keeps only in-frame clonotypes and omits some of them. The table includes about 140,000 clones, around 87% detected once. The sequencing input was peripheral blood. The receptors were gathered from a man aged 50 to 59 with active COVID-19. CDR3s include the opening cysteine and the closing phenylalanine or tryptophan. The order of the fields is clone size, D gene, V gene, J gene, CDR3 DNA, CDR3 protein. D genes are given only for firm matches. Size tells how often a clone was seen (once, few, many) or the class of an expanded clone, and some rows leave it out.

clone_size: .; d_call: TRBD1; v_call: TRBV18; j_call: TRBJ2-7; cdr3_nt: TGTGCCAGCTCACCTTCCCGGACAGGGGGCTCCGAGCAGTACTTC; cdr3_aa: CASSPSRTGGSEQYF
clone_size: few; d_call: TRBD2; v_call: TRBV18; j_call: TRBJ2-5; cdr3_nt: TGTGCCAGCTCACCAAACGGGGGGCAAGAGACCCAGTACTTC; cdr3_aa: CASSPNGGQETQYF
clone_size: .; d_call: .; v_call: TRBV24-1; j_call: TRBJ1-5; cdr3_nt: TGTGCCACCAGTGATAGACAGTTTAGCAATCAGCCCCAGCATTTT; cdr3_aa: CATSDRQFSNQPQHF
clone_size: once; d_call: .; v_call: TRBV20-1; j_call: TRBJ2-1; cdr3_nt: TGCAGTGCTAGTCCAACAGGGACCTACAATGAGCAGTTCTTC; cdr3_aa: CSASPTGTYNEQFF
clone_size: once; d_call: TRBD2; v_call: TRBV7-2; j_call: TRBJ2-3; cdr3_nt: TGTGCCAGCAGCTTAGAACTAGCGGGGGGCAATACGCAGTATTTT; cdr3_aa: CASSLELAGGNTQYF
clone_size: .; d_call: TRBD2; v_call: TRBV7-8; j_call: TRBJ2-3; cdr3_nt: TGTGCCAGCAGCTTAGGGCTAGCGGGGGGTTTTAGCACAGATACGCAGTATTTT; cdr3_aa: CASSLGLAGGFSTDTQYF
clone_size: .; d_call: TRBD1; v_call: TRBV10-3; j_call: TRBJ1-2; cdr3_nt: TGTGCCATCAGTGGGACAGGGGAGGCCTATGGCTACACCTTC; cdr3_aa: CAISGTGEAYGYTF
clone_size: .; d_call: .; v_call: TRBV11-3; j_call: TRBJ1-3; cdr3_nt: TGTGCCAGCAGCACGACAGGAGGAAACACCATATATTTT; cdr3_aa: CASSTTGGNTIYF
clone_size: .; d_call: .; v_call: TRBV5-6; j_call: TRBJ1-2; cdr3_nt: TGTGCCAGCAGCCCCCATCCGGGTAACTATGGCTACACCTTC; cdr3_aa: CASSPHPGNYGYTF
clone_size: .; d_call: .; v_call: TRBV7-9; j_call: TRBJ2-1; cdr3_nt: TGTGCCAGCAGCTTACCGCTATTCCTTGAGCAGTTCTTC; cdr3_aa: CASSLPLFLEQFF
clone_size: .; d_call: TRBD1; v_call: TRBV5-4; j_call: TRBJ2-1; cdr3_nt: TGTGCCAGCAGCACCGGACAGGGGACAAATGAGCAGTTCTTC; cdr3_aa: CASSTGQGTNEQFF
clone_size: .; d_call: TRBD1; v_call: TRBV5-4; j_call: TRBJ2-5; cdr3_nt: TGTGCCAGCAGCCAAAACCGGGACAGGGGAGCCCAGTACTTC; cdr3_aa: CASSQNRDRGAQYF